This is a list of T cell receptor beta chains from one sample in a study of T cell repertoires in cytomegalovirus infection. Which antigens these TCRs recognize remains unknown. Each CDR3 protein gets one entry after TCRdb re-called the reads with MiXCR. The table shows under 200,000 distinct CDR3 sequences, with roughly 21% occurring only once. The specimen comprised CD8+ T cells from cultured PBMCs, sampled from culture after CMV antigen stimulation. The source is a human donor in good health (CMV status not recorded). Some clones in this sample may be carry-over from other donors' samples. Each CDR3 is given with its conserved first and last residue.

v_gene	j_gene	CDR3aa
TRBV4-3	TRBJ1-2	CASSRTGTGGADYGYTF
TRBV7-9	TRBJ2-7	CASSPDRELYEQYF
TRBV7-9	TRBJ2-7	CASYADPYEQYF
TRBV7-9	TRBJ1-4	CASSLREHDEKLFF
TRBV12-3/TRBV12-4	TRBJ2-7	CASSLGQGAGEQYF
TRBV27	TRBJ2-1	CASKGSVSSPEQFF
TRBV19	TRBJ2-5	CASSIARKETQYF
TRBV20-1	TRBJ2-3	CSARMTSGGFTDTQYF
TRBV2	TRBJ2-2	CASSEKVVGLFF
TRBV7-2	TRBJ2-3	CASSSPGQSGDTQYF
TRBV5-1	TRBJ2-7	CASSLSQGNAKQYF
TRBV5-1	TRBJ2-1	CASSSGTGGVDEQFF
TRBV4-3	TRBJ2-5	CASSPRRGLFQETQYF
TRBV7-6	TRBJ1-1	CASSSLTGLRNTEAFF
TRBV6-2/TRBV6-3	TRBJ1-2	CARSRIETSSYGYTF
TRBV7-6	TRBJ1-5	CASSSSRDGNQPQHF
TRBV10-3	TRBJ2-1	CAISELWTGIYNEQFF
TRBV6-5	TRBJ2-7	CASSPQTGIRSHEQYF
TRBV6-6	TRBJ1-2	CASSYEAVYGYTF
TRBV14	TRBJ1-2	CASSQGSHRARGYTF
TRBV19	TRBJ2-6	CATKQGGLSGANVLTF
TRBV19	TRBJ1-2	CASSIRGRNTRGYTF
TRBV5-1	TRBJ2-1	CASSRGTRDEQFF
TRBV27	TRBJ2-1	CASTLRDRSYNEQFF
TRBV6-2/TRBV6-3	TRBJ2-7	CASSLTSGGRVDEQYF
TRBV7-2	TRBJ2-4	CASSATSGGPGNIQYF
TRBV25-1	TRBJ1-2	CASSEVTTNYGYTF